These 32 T cell receptor beta chains share one sample of origin, sequenced in a study of T cells in Graves' hyperthyroidism and ophthalmopathy. Amplified TCR beta CDR3 regions came from RNA transcripts. The study used the HTBI primer set for a first-round RT-PCR of the TCR CDR3. TCRdb recomputed calls from the multiplex PCR reads with MiXCR, one row per CDR3 protein. The table has approximately 400,000 distinct CDR3 sequences, around 25% seen once; the top ten hold less than 75%. Material: blood. The receptor set was obtained from a man over 45 with Graves' hyperthyroidism.

The V and J genes are TRBV7-9 and TRBJ2-1, with 15 nucleotides matching TRBD2. The CDR3 is made up of 19 amino acids. Germline V lookup: CDR1 SEHNR, CDR2 FQNEAQ (reference sequence). Trimming cost V 5 bases and J 3 bases; bases outside gene matches: 11. The CDR3 reads CASSQTGLAGGTGYNEQFF. The CDR3, as DNA: TGTGCCAGCAGCCAAACCGGACTAGCGGGAGGGACAGGCTACAATGAGCAGTTCTTC.

This clonotype was counted at least ten times. The V and J genes are TRBV7-2 and TRBJ2-5, with no clear D. The V and J ends lost 5 bases and 4 bases respectively, with 11 bases between them. The CDR3 runs 13 residues. The V gene's germline CDR1 is SGHTA and CDR2 FQGNSA. The CDR3, as DNA: TGTGCCAGCAGCCCTTCTAGAAGAGAGACCCAGTACTTC. This sequence encodes CASSPSRRETQYF.

The genes are TRBV7-9 and TRBJ2-7, with TRBD2 identical over 8 bases. This CDR3 spans 15 amino acids. V shed 5 bases, J shed 3 bases, and the junction held 9 bases outside the gene matches. CDR1 and CDR2 from the germline V gene are SEHNR and FQNEAQ (reference sequence). For the CDR3, the DNA is TGTGCCAGCAGCCATTACACTACTAGCGGCTACGAGCAGTACTTC. This encodes CASSHYTTSGYEQYF.

The chain combines TRBV19 with TRBJ2-2; TRBD1 agrees at 8 bases. V was clipped by 6 bases and J by 6 bases; unmatched bases: 3. Germline CDR1 is LNHDA and CDR2 is SQIVND (reference sequence). The CDR3 runs to 13 residues. Written as DNA, the CDR3 is TGTGCCAGTAGGGACAGGGTACCCGGGGAGCTGTTTTTT. Protein product: CASRDRVPGELFF. The variable domain in full, completed from reference TRBV19 and TRBJ2-2, reads DGGITQSPKYLFRKEGQNVTLSCEQNLNHDAMYWYRQDPGQGLRLIYYSQIVNDFQKGDIAEGYSVSREKKESFPLTVTSAQKNPTAFYLCASRDRVPGELFFGEGSRLTVL.

As to this clonotype: A much more abundant neighbour one base away suggests this may be a read error. The chain uses TRBV6-1 and TRBJ2-1, with 8 bases fitting TRBD2. The germline V gene has CDR1 MNHNS and CDR2 SASEGT. This CDR3 spans 15 amino acids. CDR3: CASKKLAVSSNEQFF. CDR3 in DNA: TGTGCCAGCAAAAAACTAGCGGTTTCCTCCAATGAGCAGTTCTTC.

The rearrangement links TRBV7-9 to TRBJ1-2, with TRBD1 as a possible D gene (5 bases). The V gene lost 5 bases and the J gene lost 7 bases, with 17 bases spanning the gap. The CDR3 length is 14 residues. Germline values: CDR1 SEHNR, CDR2 FQNEAQ (reference sequence). For the CDR3, the DNA is TGTGCCAGCAGCAAATCGCGGGGGAGCTCTGGCTACACCTTC. Residues: CASSKSRGSSGYTF.

This clonotype was detected a few times. The chain uses TRBV3-1 and TRBJ2-1, with D unclear. Germline CDR1 is LGHDT and CDR2 is YNNKEL (reference sequence). This CDR3 spans 15 amino acids. Trimming removed 2 bases from V and 5 bases from J, with 13 bases in between. The CDR3 nucleotides are TGTGCCAGCAGCCAATCCACCCTAGGGAACAATGAGCAGTTCTTC. This translates into CASSQSTLGNNEQFF.

The chain has TRBV12-3 or TRBV12-4 and TRBJ2-7; possible D gene TRBD1, 5 bases. V was trimmed by 2 bases and J by 2 bases, leaving 19 bases between them. CDR3 length: 17 residues. Here the CDR3 reads CASSLRNQGSSAYEQYF. CDR3 nucleotide sequence: TGTGCCAGCAGTTTACGAAACCAGGGATCCTCCGCCTACGAGCAGTACTTC.

In its sample, this clonotype was seen many times. The V and J genes are TRBV3-1 and TRBJ2-1; a weak D match, TRBD1 (6 bases). V was trimmed by 4 bases and J by 4 bases, leaving 11 bases between them. The CDR3 spans 14 residues. Germline V gene lookup returns CDR1 LGHDT and CDR2 YNNKEL (reference sequence). The CDR3 loop reads CASSPQGQYNEQFF. The CDR3 DNA sequence: TGTGCCAGCAGCCCGCAAGGACAGTACAATGAGCAGTTCTTC.

This chain joins TRBV4-1 and TRBJ2-1, with TRBD1 as a possible D gene (7 bases). The CDR3 extends over 15 amino acids. The germline V gene has CDR1 MGHRA and CDR2 YSYEKL. With 1 base removed from V and 8 bases from J, the gap between germline ends came to 15 bases. CDR3 amino acids: CASSQGQGGLDEQFF. CDR3 DNA sequence: TGCGCCAGCAGCCAAGGACAGGGAGGTCTAGATGAGCAGTTCTTC.

This clonotype was counted many times. The chain joins TRBV11-3 to TRBJ1-1; no definite D call. V was clipped by 0 bases and J by 0 bases, with 8 bases between them. Germline V gene lookup returns CDR1 SGHNT and CDR2 YENEEA. The CDR3 is 15 residues long. CDR3 sequence reads: CASSLDRILNTEAFF. In DNA, the CDR3 is TGTGCCAGCAGCTTAGATCGAATACTGAACACTGAAGCTTTCTTT.

The chain couples TRBV19 to TRBJ1-2; possible D gene TRBD1, 5 bases. The ends were cut back, 8 bases at V and 2 bases at J, with 12 bases in the middle. The germline V gene encodes CDR1 LNHDA and CDR2 SQIVND (reference sequence). The length of the CDR3 is 13 residues. CDR3 nucleotide sequence: TGTGCCAGTCGCCCGGCAGGGAACTATGGCTACACCTTC. The encoded protein is CASRPAGNYGYTF. Full variable domain (outside the CDR3, taken from reference TRBV19 and TRBJ1-2): DGGITQSPKYLFRKEGQNVTLSCEQNLNHDAMYWYRQDPGQGLRLIYYSQIVNDFQKGDIAEGYSVSREKKESFPLTVTSAQKNPTAFYLCASRPAGNYGYTFGSGTRLTVV.

This clonotype was detected many times. The rearrangement joins TRBV10-1 to TRBJ2-7, with 9 bases matching TRBD2. This CDR3 has 16 residues. The V and J ends lost 1 base and 2 bases, in that order; junction bases with no gene match: 6. Germline-derived CDR1 and CDR2 are WNHNN and SYGVQD (reference sequence). The DNA for the CDR3 is TGCGCCAGCAGTGAGTGGAGCGGGAGGCAGCCCTACGAGCAGTACTTC. Translation gives CASSEWSGRQPYEQYF.

This clonotype has more than one count but fewer than ten. This sequence joins TRBV5-1 and TRBJ2-5; maybe TRBD1 (6 bases). Germline V gene lookup returns CDR1 SGHRS and CDR2 YFSETQ. The length of the CDR3 is 14 residues. Trimming left V 4 bases short and J 5 bases short, with 15 bases between. The CDR3 coding sequence is TGCGCCAGCAGCGGGACACGGGGCTTGGAGACCCAGTACTTC. Amino acids: CASSGTRGLETQYF.

To note about this clonotype: This may be a read error, as it is one base from a much larger clone. V usage is TRBV4-2 and J usage is TRBJ1-1; D is unresolved. The CDR3 covers 12 residues. Germline loops: CDR1 LGHNA, CDR2 YNFKEQ. The CDR3 bases are TGTGCCAGCAGCCACGGAAACATTGAAGCTTTCTTT. This sequence encodes CASSHGNIEAFF.

The chain recombines TRBV19 with TRBJ1-5; D might be TRBD1 (5 bases). Per germline, CDR1 LNHDA and CDR2 SQIVND (reference sequence). The V end was cut by 1 base, the J end by 2 bases, with 15 bases between. The CDR3 is 17 residues long. CDR3 in amino acids: CASSIAPRVRGNQPQHF. CDR3 bases: TGTGCCAGTAGTATAGCCCCCCGGGTCAGGGGCAATCAGCCCCAGCATTTT.

The rearrangement uses TRBV15 and TRBJ1-3; D is undetermined. Germline V gives CDR1 LNHNV, CDR2 YYDKDF (reference sequence). CDR3 size: 15 residues. V was clipped by 0 bases and J by 2 bases, with 8 bases between them. The CDR3 protein is CATSRDPPPGNTIYF. For the CDR3, the DNA is TGTGCCACCAGCAGAGATCCCCCCCCTGGAAACACCATATATTTT.

This clonotype has ten or more counts. The chain couples TRBV3-1 to TRBJ1-5; 7 bases match TRBD1. Germline V CDR1 and CDR2: LGHDT, YNNKEL (reference sequence). Trimming at V came to 2 bases and at J to 6 bases, leaving 4 bases not matched to a gene. This CDR3 region has 14 residues. The chain's CDR3 is CASSQRQGGQPQHF. Here the CDR3 DNA reads TGTGCCAGCAGCCAACGACAGGGTGGTCAGCCCCAGCATTTT.

This clonotype was seen ten or more times. V is TRBV3-1 and J is TRBJ2-4; 7 nucleotides agree with TRBD2. CDR1 and CDR2 from the germline V gene are LGHDT and YNNKEL (reference sequence). This CDR3 is built from 16 residues. The ends lost 4 bases at V and 0 bases at J; junction bases unmatched: 6. The CDR3, as DNA: TGTGCCAGCAGCCGGAGCGGGGCGCTAGCCAAAAACATTCAGTACTTC. Translating it yields CASSRSGALAKNIQYF. Using reference TRBV3-1 and TRBJ2-4 for the parts outside the CDR3, the full variable domain is DTAVSQTPKYLVTQMGNDKSIKCEQNLGHDTMYWYKQDSKKFLKIMFSYNNKELIINETVPNRFSPKSPDKAHLNLHINSLELGDSAVYFCASSRSGALAKNIQYFGAGTRLSVL.

This clonotype was counted between two and nine times. This chain links TRBV10-2 with TRBJ2-5; D gene uncertain. This CDR3 contains 13 residues. CDR1 and CDR2 from the germline V gene are WSHSY and SAAADI. Trimming pared 6 bases from V and 2 bases from J, leaving 10 bases between. CDR3 coding DNA: TGCGCCAGCAGGCACGTTATGCAAGAGACCCAGTACTTC. Its translation: CASRHVMQETQYF.

This rearrangement joins TRBV27 to TRBJ1-4, with 12 bases aligning to TRBD1. Germline CDR1 reads MNHEY; CDR2 reads SMNVEV (reference sequence). This CDR3 comprises 17 residues. Unmatched junction bases numbered 7, after V lost 1 base and J lost 7 bases. CDR3 region: CASSLYGTGGAGEKLFF. The CDR3 DNA follows: TGTGCCAGCAGTTTATACGGGACAGGGGGCGCAGGTGAAAAACTGTTTTTT. Using reference TRBV27 and TRBJ1-4 for the parts outside the CDR3, the full variable domain is EAQVTQNPRYLITVTGKKLTVTCSQNMNHEYMSWYRQDPGLGLRQIYYSMNVEVTDKGDVPEGYKVSRKEKRNFPLILESPSPNQTSLYFCASSLYGTGGAGEKLFFGSGTQLSVL.

This rearrangement joins TRBV4-2 to TRBJ2-7, with 11 bases matching TRBD2. Losses at the gene ends were 4 bases for V and 0 bases for J; bases not matched to a gene: 5. Germline V gives CDR1 LGHNA, CDR2 YNFKEQ. The CDR3 loop spans 16 amino acids. The CDR3 nucleotides read TGTGCCAGCAGCCGAACGACTAGCGGGGCCTCCTACGAGCAGTACTTC. Translating it yields CASSRTTSGASYEQYF.

The table lists this clonotype with a few counts. The chain has TRBV12-3 or TRBV12-4 and TRBJ2-1, with a possible D match to TRBD2 (7 bases). Trimming removed 5 bases at V and 9 bases at J, with 23 bases between. The CDR3 has 16 residues. CDR3 amino acids: CASSPRKGGRVREQFF. Here the CDR3 DNA reads TGTGCCAGCAGTCCACGCAAGGGGGGGAGGGTTCGTGAGCAGTTCTTC.

This clonotype has a handful of counts. The CDR3: CSARVRTGKSYNEQFF. The DNA for the CDR3 is TGCAGTGCTAGAGTTCGGACAGGGAAATCCTACAATGAGCAGTTCTTC. The rearrangement joins TRBV20-1 to TRBJ2-1; 8 positions match TRBD1. J was trimmed by 1 base and V by 1 base; bases with no gene match: 6. The CDR3 is 16 amino acids. Germline CDR1 and CDR2: DFQATT and SNEGSKA (reference sequence).

The chain's CDR3 is CASSEGEGSSKNIQYF. The CDR3 nucleotides are TGTGCCAGCAGTGAAGGTGAGGGATCCAGCAAAAACATTCAGTACTTC. The chain is built from TRBV6-1 and TRBJ2-4; perhaps TRBD2 as D (5 bases). V lost 1 base to trimming and J lost 3 bases, with 13 bases between them. Germline V gene sequence: CDR1 MNHNS, CDR2 SASEGT. The CDR3 has 16 residues.

This clonotype occurred many times. The V and J genes are TRBV11-3 and TRBJ2-3; D unclear. V shed 7 bases and J shed 3 bases, with 11 bases lying between them. The CDR3 runs to 13 residues. CDR1 is SGHNT and CDR2 is YENEEA in the germline V gene. Written as DNA, the CDR3 is TGTGCCAGCACCGTAAGGAATACAGATACGCAGTATTTT. It is translated as CASTVRNTDTQYF.

This clonotype was found many times. V usage is TRBV20-1 and J usage is TRBJ2-7; 10 positions match TRBD2. Germline CDR1 is DFQATT and CDR2 is SNEGSKA (reference sequence). The CDR3 has 15 amino acids. After removal of 0 bases from V and 1 base from J, the junction contained 3 bases not matched to a gene. In DNA form, the CDR3 reads TGCAGTGCTAGAGATCTGGGACTAGCGTCCTACGAGCAGTACTTC. Residues: CSARDLGLASYEQYF.

This clonotype was counted between two and nine times. J is TRBJ2-7 and V is TRBV9, with 11 bases fitting TRBD2. V was pared by 4 bases and J by 2 bases, with 5 bases of the junction left unmatched. CDR1 and CDR2 (germline): SGDLS, YYNGEE. The CDR3 runs 15 residues. The CDR3 spells CASSQGLAEPYEQYF. The DNA of the CDR3 is TGTGCCAGCAGCCAGGGACTAGCGGAACCCTACGAGCAGTACTTC.

In this sample, this clonotype turned up a few times. The chain carries TRBV18 and TRBJ1-1, with TRBD1 matching 7 bases. Germline V lookup: CDR1 KGHSH, CDR2 LQKENI. Losses at the gene ends were 2 bases for V and 11 bases for J; bases not matched to a gene: 8. This CDR3 comprises 13 residues. The CDR3 DNA reads TGTGCCAGCTCACCAAAACAGGGGAGTGTCGCTTTCTTT. This sequence encodes CASSPKQGSVAFF.

This clonotype was observed a handful of times. The genes are TRBV10-3 and TRBJ2-3; D is unclear. Trimming removed 7 bases at V and 2 bases at J, with 10 bases between. The CDR3 has 13 residues. From germline, CDR1 is ENHRY and CDR2 SYGVKD. CDR3 nucleotide sequence: TGTGCCATCAAAGGCGGCTACACAGATACGCAGTATTTT. Translation: CAIKGGYTDTQYF.

This chain links TRBV3-1 with TRBJ2-1; D remains ambiguous. Germline V lookup: CDR1 LGHDT, CDR2 YNNKEL (reference sequence). Trimming took off 8 bases at V and 10 bases at J, with 24 bases between the two ends. The CDR3 consists of 15 residues. CDR3 protein: CASRPGMGSDREQFF. CDR3 coding DNA: TGTGCCAGCCGCCCAGGAATGGGATCCGATAGAGAGCAGTTCTTC.

This chain connects TRBV19 to TRBJ1-5, with D unresolved. Germline V gene data show CDR1 as LNHDA and CDR2 as SQIVND (reference sequence). Trimming removed 3 bases at V and 0 bases at J, with 9 bases between. This CDR3 is 15 amino acids long. Here the CDR3 reads CASSIVTNSNQPQHF. CDR3 sequence (DNA): TGTGCCAGTAGTATTGTGACAAATAGCAATCAGCCCCAGCATTTT. Full variable domain (rest looked up from reference TRBV19 and TRBJ1-5): DGGITQSPKYLFRKEGQNVTLSCEQNLNHDAMYWYRQDPGQGLRLIYYSQIVNDFQKGDIAEGYSVSREKKESFPLTVTSAQKNPTAFYLCASSIVTNSNQPQHFGDGTRLSIL.